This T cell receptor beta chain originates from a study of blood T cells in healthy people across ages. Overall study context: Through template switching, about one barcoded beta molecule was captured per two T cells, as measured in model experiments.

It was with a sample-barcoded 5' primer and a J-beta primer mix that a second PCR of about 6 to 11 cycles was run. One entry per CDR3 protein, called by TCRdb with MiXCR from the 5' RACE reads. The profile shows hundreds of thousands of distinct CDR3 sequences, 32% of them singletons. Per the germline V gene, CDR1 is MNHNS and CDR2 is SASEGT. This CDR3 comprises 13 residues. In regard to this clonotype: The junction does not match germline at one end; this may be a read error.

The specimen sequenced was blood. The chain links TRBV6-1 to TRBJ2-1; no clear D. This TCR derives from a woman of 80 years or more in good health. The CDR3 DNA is TGTGCCAGCCAGAACAACGCCTACAATGGGCAGTTCTTC. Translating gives CASQNNAYNGQFF.